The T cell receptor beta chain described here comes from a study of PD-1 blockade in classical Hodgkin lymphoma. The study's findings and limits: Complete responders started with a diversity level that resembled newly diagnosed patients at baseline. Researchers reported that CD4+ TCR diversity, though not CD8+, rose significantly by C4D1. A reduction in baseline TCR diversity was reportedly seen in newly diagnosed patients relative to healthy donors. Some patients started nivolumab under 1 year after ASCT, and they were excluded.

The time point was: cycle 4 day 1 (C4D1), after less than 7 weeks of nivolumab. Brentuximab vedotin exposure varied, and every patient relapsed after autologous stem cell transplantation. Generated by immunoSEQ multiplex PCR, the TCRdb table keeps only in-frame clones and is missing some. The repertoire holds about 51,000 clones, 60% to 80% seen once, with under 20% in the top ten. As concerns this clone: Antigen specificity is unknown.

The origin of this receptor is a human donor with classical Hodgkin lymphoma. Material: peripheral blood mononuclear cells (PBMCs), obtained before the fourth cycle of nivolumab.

The CDR3 region is CASSLTGIGETQYF. CDR3 coding DNA: TGCGCCAGCAGCTTAACAGGGATCGGGGAGACCCAGTACTTC. The rearrangement joins TRBV5-1 to TRBJ2-5; TRBD1 is a possible D gene (6 bases). Germline V gene lookup returns CDR1 SGHRS and CDR2 YFSETQ. V lost 2 bases, J lost 5 bases, and 13 bases lay in between. The CDR3 spans 14 residues.